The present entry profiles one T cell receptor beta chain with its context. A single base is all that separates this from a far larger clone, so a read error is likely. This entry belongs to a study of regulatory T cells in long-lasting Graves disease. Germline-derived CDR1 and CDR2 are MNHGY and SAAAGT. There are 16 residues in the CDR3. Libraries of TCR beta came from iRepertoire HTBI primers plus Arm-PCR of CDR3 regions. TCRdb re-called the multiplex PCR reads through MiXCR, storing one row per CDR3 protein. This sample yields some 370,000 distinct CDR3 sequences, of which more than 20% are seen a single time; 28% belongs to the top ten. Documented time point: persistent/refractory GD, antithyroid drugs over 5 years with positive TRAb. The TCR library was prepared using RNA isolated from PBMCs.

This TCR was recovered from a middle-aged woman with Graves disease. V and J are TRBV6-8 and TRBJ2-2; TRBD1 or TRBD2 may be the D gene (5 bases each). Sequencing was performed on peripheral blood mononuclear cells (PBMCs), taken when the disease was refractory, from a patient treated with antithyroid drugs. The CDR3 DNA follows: TGTGCCAGCAGTGACTCCCGGGGCTCTCACACCGGGGAGCTGTTTTTT. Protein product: CASSDSRGSHTGELFF.